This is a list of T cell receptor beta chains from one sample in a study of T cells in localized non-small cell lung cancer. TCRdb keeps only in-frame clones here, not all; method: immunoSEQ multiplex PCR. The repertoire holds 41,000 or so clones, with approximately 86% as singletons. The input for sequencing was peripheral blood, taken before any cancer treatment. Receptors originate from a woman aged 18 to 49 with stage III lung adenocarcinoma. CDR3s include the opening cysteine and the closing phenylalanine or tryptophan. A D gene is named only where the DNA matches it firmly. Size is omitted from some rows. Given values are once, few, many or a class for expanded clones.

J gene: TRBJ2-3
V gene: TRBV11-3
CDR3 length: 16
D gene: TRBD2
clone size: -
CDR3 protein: CASSSGLAGNTDTQYF
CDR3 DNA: TGTGCCAGCAGCTCGGGACTAGCGGGGAACACAGATACGCAGTATTTT

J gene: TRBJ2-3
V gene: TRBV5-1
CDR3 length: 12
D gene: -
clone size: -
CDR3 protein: CASSGGQDTQYF
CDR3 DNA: TGCGCCAGCAGCGGGGGGCAAGATACGCAGTATTTT

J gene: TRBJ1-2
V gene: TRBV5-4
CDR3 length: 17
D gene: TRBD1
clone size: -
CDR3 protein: CASSGPSGTGGLYGYTF
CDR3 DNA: TGTGCCAGCAGCGGGCCATCCGGGACAGGGGGCCTCTATGGCTACACCTTC

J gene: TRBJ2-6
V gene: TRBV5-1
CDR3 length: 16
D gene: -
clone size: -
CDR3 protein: CASGPGLISGANVLTF
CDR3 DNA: TGCGCCAGCGGCCCGGGACTGATCTCTGGGGCCAACGTCCTGACTTTC

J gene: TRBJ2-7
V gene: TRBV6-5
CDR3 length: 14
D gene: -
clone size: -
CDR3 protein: CASSSQTGTGEQYF
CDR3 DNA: TGTGCCAGCAGTTCCCAGACAGGGACTGGTGAGCAGTACTTC

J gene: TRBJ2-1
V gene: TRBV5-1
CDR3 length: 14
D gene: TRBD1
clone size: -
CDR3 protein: CASIREGADNEQFF
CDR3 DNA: TGCGCCAGCATTCGAGAGGGGGCTGACAATGAGCAGTTCTTC

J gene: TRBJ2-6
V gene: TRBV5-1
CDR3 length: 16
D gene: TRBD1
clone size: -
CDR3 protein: CASSKSGGTGANVLTF
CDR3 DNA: TGCGCCAGCAGCAAGTCAGGGGGCACTGGGGCCAACGTCCTGACTTTC

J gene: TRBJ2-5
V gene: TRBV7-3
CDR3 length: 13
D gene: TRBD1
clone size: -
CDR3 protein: CASGWDRGETQYF
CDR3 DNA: TGTGCCAGCGGCTGGGACAGGGGTGAGACCCAGTACTTC

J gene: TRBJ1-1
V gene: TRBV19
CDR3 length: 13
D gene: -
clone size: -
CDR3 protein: CASSIVGDGEAFF
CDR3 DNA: TGTGCCAGTAGTATAGTGGGGGACGGTGAAGCTTTCTTT

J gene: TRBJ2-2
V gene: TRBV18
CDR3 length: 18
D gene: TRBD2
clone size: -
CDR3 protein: CASSPGIAGVLNTGELFF
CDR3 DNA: TGTGCCAGCTCACCAGGAATAGCGGGGGTGTTGAACACCGGGGAGCTGTTTTTT

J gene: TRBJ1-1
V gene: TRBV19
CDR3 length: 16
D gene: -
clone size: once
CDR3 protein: CASSRATGHLNTEAFF
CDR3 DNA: TGTGCCAGTAGTAGAGCCACGGGACATCTGAACACTGAAGCTTTCTTT

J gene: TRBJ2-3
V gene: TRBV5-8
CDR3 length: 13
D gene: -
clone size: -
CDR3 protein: CASSLKRVMVQYF
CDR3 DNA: TGTGCCAGCAGCTTGAAGCGGGTGATGGTGCAGTATTTT

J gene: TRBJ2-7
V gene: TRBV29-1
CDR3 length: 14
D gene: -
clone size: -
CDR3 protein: CSVGRVGGTYEQYF
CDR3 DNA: TGCAGCGTTGGGCGGGTCGGCGGCACCTACGAGCAGTACTTC

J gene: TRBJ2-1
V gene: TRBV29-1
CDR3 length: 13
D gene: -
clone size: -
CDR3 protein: CSVEQDLYNEQFF
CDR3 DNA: TGCAGCGTTGAACAGGACCTTTACAATGAGCAGTTCTTC

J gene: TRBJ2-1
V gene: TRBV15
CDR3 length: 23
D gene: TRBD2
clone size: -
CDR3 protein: CATSGPKGLAGGNTWGMGNEQFF
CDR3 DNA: TGTGCCACCAGCGGACCCAAGGGACTAGCGGGGGGGAATACCTGGGGAATGGGGAATGAGCAGTTCTTC

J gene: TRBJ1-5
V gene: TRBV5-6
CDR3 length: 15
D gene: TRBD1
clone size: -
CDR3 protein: CASSSDRVNGQPQHF
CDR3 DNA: TGTGCCAGCAGCTCTGACAGGGTAAACGGACAGCCCCAGCATTTT

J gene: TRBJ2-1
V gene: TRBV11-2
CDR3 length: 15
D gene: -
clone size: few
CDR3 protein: CASSPRQQSYNEQFF
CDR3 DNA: TGTGCCAGCAGCCCCCGACAGCAGTCCTACAATGAGCAGTTCTTC

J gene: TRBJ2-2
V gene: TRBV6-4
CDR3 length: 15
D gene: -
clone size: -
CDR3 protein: CASSDTQGDTGELFF
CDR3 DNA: TGTGCCAGCAGTGACACCCAGGGTGACACCGGGGAGCTGTTTTTT

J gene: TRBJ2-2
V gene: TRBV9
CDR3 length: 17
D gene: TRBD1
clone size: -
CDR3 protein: CASSPLGDRVRTGELFF
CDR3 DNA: TGTGCCAGCAGCCCCCTGGGGGACAGGGTACGAACCGGGGAGCTGTTTTTT

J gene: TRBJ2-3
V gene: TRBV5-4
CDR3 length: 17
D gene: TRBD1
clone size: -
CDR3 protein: CASSLGEGTGGGNTQYF
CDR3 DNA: TGTGCCAGCAGCTTGGGAGAAGGGACAGGGGGCGGCAATACGCAGTATTTT

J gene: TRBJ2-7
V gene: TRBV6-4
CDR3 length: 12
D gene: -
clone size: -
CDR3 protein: CASSFEIYEQYF
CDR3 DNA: TGTGCCAGCAGTTTTGAGATCTACGAGCAGTACTTC

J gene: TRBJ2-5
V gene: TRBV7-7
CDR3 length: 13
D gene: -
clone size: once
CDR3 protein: CASSLDTQETQYF
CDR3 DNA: TGTGCTAGCAGCTTAGACACCCAAGAGACCCAGTACTTC

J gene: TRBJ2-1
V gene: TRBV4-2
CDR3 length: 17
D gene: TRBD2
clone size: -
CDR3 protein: CASSPNRGGASYNEQFF
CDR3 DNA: TGTGCCAGCAGCCCAAATCGCGGGGGGGCGTCCTACAATGAGCAGTTCTTC

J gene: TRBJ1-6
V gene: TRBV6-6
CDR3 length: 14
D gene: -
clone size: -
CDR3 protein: CASTTKRDRSPLHF
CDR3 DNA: TGTGCCAGCACCACAAAGAGGGACCGGTCACCCCTCCACTTT

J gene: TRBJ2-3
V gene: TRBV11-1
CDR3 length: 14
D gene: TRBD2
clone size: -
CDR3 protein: CASSYGTSKDTQYF
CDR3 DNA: TGTGCCAGCAGCTATGGGACTAGCAAAGATACGCAGTATTTT

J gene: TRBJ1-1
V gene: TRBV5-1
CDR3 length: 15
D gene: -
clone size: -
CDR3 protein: CASSLAGGENTEAFF
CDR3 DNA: TGCGCCAGCAGCTTGGCCGGGGGCGAAAACACTGAAGCTTTCTTT

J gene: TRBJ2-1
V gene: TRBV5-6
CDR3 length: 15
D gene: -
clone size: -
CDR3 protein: CASSAVGGSYNEQFF
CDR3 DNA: TGTGCCAGCAGCGCCGTCGGTGGGTCCTACAATGAGCAGTTCTTC

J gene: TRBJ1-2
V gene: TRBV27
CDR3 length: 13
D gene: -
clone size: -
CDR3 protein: CASSPYMNYGYTF
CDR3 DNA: TGTGCCAGCAGTCCCTACATGAACTATGGCTACACCTTC

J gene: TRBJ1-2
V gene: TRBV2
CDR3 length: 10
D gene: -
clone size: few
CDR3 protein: CASEGPFYTF
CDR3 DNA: TGTGCCAGCGAAGGCCCCTTCTACACCTTC

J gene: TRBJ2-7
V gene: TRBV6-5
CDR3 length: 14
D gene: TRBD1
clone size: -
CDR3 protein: CASSNGQGGYEQYF
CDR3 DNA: TGTGCCAGCAGTAACGGACAGGGCGGCTACGAGCAGTACTTC

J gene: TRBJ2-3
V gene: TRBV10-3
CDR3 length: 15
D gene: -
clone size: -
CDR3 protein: CAISEADLGADTQYF
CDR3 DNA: TGTGCCATCAGTGAGGCGGATCTGGGCGCAGATACGCAGTATTTT

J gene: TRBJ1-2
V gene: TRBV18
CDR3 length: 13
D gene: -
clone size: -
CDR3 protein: CASSPQRTEGYTF
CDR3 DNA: TGTGCCAGCTCACCTCAAAGGACAGAAGGCTACACCTTC

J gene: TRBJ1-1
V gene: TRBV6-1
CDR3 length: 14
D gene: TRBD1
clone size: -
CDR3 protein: CASSAQGAFIEAFF
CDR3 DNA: TGTGCCAGCAGTGCTCAGGGGGCTTTTATTGAAGCTTTCTTT

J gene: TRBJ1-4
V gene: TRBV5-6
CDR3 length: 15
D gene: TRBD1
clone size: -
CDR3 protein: CASSDAGQYNEKLFF
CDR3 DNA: TGTGCCAGCAGCGACGCGGGACAGTATAATGAAAAACTGTTTTTT

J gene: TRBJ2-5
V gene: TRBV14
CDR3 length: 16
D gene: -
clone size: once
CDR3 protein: CASSQGGPLGQETQYF
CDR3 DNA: TGTGCCAGCAGCCAAGGAGGGCCCCTTGGCCAAGAGACCCAGTACTTC

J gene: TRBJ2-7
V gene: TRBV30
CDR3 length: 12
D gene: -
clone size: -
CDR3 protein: CAWSVGFDEQYF
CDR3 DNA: TGTGCCTGGAGTGTGGGGTTCGACGAGCAGTACTTC

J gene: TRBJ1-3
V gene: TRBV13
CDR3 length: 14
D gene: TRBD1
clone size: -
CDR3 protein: CASSFGQGGNTIYF
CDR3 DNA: TGTGCCAGCAGCTTTGGACAGGGCGGAAACACCATATATTTT

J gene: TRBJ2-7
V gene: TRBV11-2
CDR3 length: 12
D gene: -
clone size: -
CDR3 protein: CASSLRGHEQYF
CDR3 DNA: TGTGCCAGCAGCCTCAGGGGCCACGAGCAGTACTTC

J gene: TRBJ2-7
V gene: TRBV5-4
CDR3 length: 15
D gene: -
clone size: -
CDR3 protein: CASSLERAGVGEQYF
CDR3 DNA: TGTGCCAGCAGCTTAGAGAGGGCAGGGGTAGGCGAGCAGTACTTC

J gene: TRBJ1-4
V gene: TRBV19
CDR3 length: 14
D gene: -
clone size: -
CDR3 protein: CASSPPGTNEKLFF
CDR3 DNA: TGTGCCAGTAGCCCCCCGGGAACTAATGAAAAACTGTTTTTT

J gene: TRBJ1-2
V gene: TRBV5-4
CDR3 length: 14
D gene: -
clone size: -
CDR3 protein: CASSTNRDNYGYTF
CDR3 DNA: TGTGCCAGCAGCACCAACAGGGATAACTATGGCTACACCTTC

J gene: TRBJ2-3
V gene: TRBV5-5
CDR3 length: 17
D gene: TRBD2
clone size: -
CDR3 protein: CASSLGLSGGPSDTQYF
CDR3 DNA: TGTGCCAGCAGCTTGGGCCTCAGCGGGGGGCCGTCAGATACGCAGTATTTT

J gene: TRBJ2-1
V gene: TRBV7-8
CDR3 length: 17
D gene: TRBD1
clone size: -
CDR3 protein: CASSTIGQGAGYNEQFF
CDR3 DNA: TGTGCCAGCAGCACAATTGGACAGGGCGCGGGTTACAATGAGCAGTTCTTC

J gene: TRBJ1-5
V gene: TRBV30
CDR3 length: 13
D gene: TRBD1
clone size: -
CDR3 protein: CAWSVDRGGPQHF
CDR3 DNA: TGTGCCTGGAGTGTAGACAGGGGGGGGCCCCAGCATTTT

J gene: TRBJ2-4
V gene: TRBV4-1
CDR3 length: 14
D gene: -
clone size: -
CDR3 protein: CASSPGSAKNIQYF
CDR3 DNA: TGCGCCAGCAGTCCCGGGTCAGCCAAAAACATTCAGTACTTC

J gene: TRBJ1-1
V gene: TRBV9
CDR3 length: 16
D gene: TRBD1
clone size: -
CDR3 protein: CASSYGQGALNTEAFF
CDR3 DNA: TGTGCCAGCAGTTACGGACAGGGAGCTCTAAACACTGAAGCTTTCTTT

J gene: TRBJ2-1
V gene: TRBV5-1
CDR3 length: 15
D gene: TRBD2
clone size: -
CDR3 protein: CASSPLAGGRNEQFF
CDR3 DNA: TGCGCCAGCAGCCCCCTAGCGGGGGGGCGCAATGAGCAGTTCTTC

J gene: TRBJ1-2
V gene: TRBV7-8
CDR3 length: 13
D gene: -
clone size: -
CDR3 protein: CASSFRAGGGYTF
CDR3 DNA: TGTGCCAGCAGCTTTAGAGCGGGAGGGGGCTACACCTTC

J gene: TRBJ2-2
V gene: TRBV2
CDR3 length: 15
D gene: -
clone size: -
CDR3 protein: CASSPVARGTGELFF
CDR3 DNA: TGTGCCAGCAGTCCCGTGGCGCGCGGCACCGGGGAGCTGTTTTTT

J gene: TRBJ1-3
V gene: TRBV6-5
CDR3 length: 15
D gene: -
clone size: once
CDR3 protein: CASSYDTSSGNTIYF
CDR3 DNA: TGTGCCAGCAGTTATGACACCAGCTCTGGAAACACCATATATTTT